The T cell receptor beta chain under discussion was sequenced for a study of T-cell reconstitution after alpha-beta-depleted transplantation in children. In regard to this clonotype: The antigen remains unidentified.

Using unique molecular identifiers, the investigators prepared the TCRbeta library. MiXCR, applied by TCRdb to the PCR reads, yields one record per CDR3 protein. Of about 140,000 distinct CDR3 sequences in the sample, more than 8% were seen once. Whole-study results and caveats: One year post-transplant, T-cell counts and diversity were largely derived from T cells produced anew. Reports say that about two months after transplant, the alpha-beta T cells came out of several hundred graft clones that had expanded.

Trimming removed 6 bases from V and 2 bases from J, with 11 bases in between. Germline V gives CDR1 MDHEN, CDR2 SYDVKM. The CDR3 contains 13 residues. This TCR was sampled from a female patient aged 2-10 years who had a stem cell transplant for congenital amegakaryocytic thrombocytopenia, so the T cells may come from the graft donor. The sample was PBMCs, mostly from graft donor cells, taken 180 days after TCRalphabeta/CD19-depleted stem cell transplant. The chain is built from TRBV28 and TRBJ2-7; D is unresolved. This CDR3 is CASSLMGTYEQYF. The CDR3 DNA is TGTGCCAGCAGCTTGATGGGAACCTACGAGCAGTACTTC.